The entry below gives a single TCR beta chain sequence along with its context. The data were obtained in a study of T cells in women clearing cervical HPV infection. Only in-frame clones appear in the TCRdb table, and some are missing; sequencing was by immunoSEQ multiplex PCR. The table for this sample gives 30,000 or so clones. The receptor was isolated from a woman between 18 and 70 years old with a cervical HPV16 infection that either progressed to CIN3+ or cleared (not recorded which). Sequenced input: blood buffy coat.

This CDR3 is CASRTGEYNEQFF. The part of the CDR3 DNA that was read is TGCGCCAGCAGGACAGGGGAATACAATGAG. The chain joins TRBV5-1 to TRBJ2-1, with 8 bases that match TRBD1. The CDR3 extends 3 residues past the end of the read, so its final part is completed from the germline J gene. This CDR3 is 13 amino acids long. With V trimmed by 5 bases and J by 4 bases, 2 bases remained unmatched. From germline, CDR1 is SGHRS and CDR2 YFSETQ.